The 21 T cell receptor beta chains below come from one sample, sequenced in a study of T-cell reconstitution after alpha-beta-depleted transplantation in children. TCRbeta library preparation incorporated unique molecular identifiers. From the PCR reads, TCRdb called clonotypes with MiXCR, one entry per CDR3 protein. The sample holds 200,000 or so distinct CDR3 sequences, roughly 6.3% seen once. Sequenced material: PBMCs, taken before TCRalphabeta/CD19-depleted stem cell transplant. Receptors were obtained from a girl less than two years old with combined immunodeficiency, due to receive a stem cell transplant.

The sample holds a few counts of this clonotype. The genes are TRBV4-3 and TRBJ2-7, with D unresolved. Trimming shortened V by 4 bases and J by 0 bases, and 19 bases separated the two germline ends. From germline, CDR1 is LGHNA and CDR2 YSLEER. There are 17 residues in the CDR3. The CDR3 region is CASSPPVRLVRSYEQYF. CDR3 DNA sequence: TGCGCCAGCAGCCCACCAGTCCGCCTCGTCCGCTCCTACGAGCAGTACTTC.

There are many counts of this clonotype. The chain recombines TRBV5-5 with TRBJ2-1; 8 bases fit TRBD2. After removal of 4 bases from V and 3 bases from J, the junction contained 6 bases not matched to a gene. The CDR3 runs to 15 residues. Germline V gene data show CDR1 as SGHKS and CDR2 as YYEKEE (reference sequence). The CDR3 is CASSGPGLDYNEQFF. The DNA of the CDR3 is TGTGCCAGCAGCGGACCGGGACTAGACTACAATGAGCAGTTCTTC.

Ten or more counts support this clonotype. The chain joins TRBV20-1 to TRBJ2-7; D ambiguous. Trimming pared 6 bases from V and 0 bases from J, leaving 15 bases between. Germline V gives CDR1 DFQATT, CDR2 SNEGSKA (reference sequence). The CDR3 runs to 14 residues. CDR3 DNA: TGCAGTGCGCGTGGGCGTCTGAGCTCCTACGAGCAGTACTTC. Protein sequence: CSARGRLSSYEQYF.

This clonotype was found many times. V is TRBV20-1 and J is TRBJ2-3, with 8 bases aligning to TRBD2. The V segment lost 6 bases and the J segment 4 bases; nucleotides outside the gene matches: 9. This CDR3 spans 14 amino acids. CDR1 and CDR2 (germline): DFQATT, SNEGSKA (reference sequence). CDR3 region: CSAGASGPPDTQYF. CDR3 DNA: TGCAGTGCGGGGGCTAGCGGGCCCCCAGATACGCAGTATTTT.

In its sample, this clonotype was seen a few times. V usage is TRBV7-8 and J usage is TRBJ1-6; D ambiguous. Per the germline V gene, CDR1 is SGHVS and CDR2 is FQNEAQ. This CDR3 has 13 residues. V was cut by 3 bases and J by 5 bases, with 5 bases left in between. CDR3 DNA: TGTGCCAGCAGCTTTAGCGATAATTCACCCCTCCACTTT. Translation: CASSFSDNSPLHF. Together with reference TRBV7-8 and TRBJ1-6, the CDR3 gives the full variable domain: GAGVSQSPRYKVAKRGQDVALRCDPISGHVSLFWYQQALGQGPEFLTYFQNEAQLDKSGLPSDRFFAERPEGSVSTLKIQRTQQEDSAVYLCASSFSDNSPLHFGNGTRLTVT.

At least ten counts were recorded for this clonotype. This chain links TRBV29-1 with TRBJ2-7, with 7 nucleotides matching TRBD2. Germline CDR1 SQVTM, CDR2 ANQGSEA. The CDR3 consists of 14 residues. The V and J ends lost 2 bases and 3 bases, in that order; junction bases with no gene match: 7. This CDR3 is CSVEWGGEVYEQYF. The CDR3 coding sequence is TGCAGCGTTGAATGGGGGGGTGAGGTCTACGAGCAGTACTTC.

This clonotype was seen many times. The genes are TRBV20-1 and TRBJ2-1; the D gene is possibly TRBD2 (6 bases). V lost 5 bases and J lost 8, with 16 bases in between. The CDR3 totals 13 residues. The germline V gene has CDR1 DFQATT and CDR2 SNEGSKA (reference sequence). The CDR3 loop reads CSARGWEQHEQFF. Here the CDR3 DNA reads TGCAGTGCTCGGGGGTGGGAGCAGCATGAGCAGTTCTTC.

This clonotype came up many times. Here the CDR3 DNA reads TGTGCTAGTGCCATACTAGCGGGGGGGTACAATGAGCAGTTCTTC. Protein sequence: CASAILAGGYNEQFF. This rearrangement joins TRBV12-5 to TRBJ2-1, with TRBD2 matching 13 bases. The CDR3 has 15 amino acids. V gave up 7 bases and J gave up 4 bases; unmatched junction bases: 4. CDR1 is LGHNT, CDR2 FRNRAP, per germline.

This clonotype was seen ten or more times. The CDR3, as DNA: TGCAGCGTTGTTTGGGGGAACACTGAAGCTTTCTTT. Amino acid sequence: CSVVWGNTEAFF. The V gene is TRBV29-1, the J gene TRBJ1-1; unclear D gene. The CDR3 extends over 12 amino acids. Looked up from germline, CDR1 is SQVTM and CDR2 is ANQGSEA. The V gene lost 4 bases and the J gene lost 1 base, with 7 bases spanning the gap.

This clonotype was found many times. The chain employs TRBV9 and TRBJ2-3; the D gene is possibly TRBD2 (5 bases). The CDR3 covers 14 residues. Germline loops: CDR1 SGDLS, CDR2 YYNGEE. V gave up 7 bases and J gave up 4 bases, with 16 bases separating them. The CDR3 protein is CASARGASSDTQYF. The CDR3 DNA is TGTGCCAGCGCCCGGGGAGCTAGCTCAGATACGCAGTATTTT.

This clonotype was counted ten times or more. The chain combines TRBV4-1 with TRBJ2-1, with D tentatively TRBD2 (5 bases). The ends were cut back, 4 bases at V and 5 bases at J, with 12 bases in the middle. From germline, CDR1 is MGHRA and CDR2 YSYEKL. The CDR3 consists of 14 residues. In DNA form, the CDR3 reads TGCGCCAGCAGCCCATTACTAGGAAACAATGAGCAGTTCTTC. Amino acid sequence: CASSPLLGNNEQFF.

This clonotype showed up many times. This chain connects TRBV27 to TRBJ2-1; 9 bases match TRBD1. Germline lookup yields CDR1 MNHEY and CDR2 SMNVEV (reference sequence). This CDR3 is built from 15 residues. Losses at the gene ends were 3 bases for V and 7 bases for J; bases not matched to a gene: 7. CDR3 nucleotide sequence: TGTGCCAGCAGTTTCGGGACAGGGTTTCGTAATGAGCAGTTCTTC. Its protein product is CASSFGTGFRNEQFF.

This clonotype occurred many times. The chain employs TRBV7-9 and TRBJ1-5, with 8 bases matching TRBD1. CDR1 and CDR2 from the germline V gene are SEHNR and FQNEAQ (reference sequence). This CDR3 is built from 15 residues. With V trimmed by 0 bases and J by 4 bases, 2 bases remained unmatched. The CDR3 DNA follows: TGTGCCAGCAGCTTAGCGCAGGGGGCAAATCAGCCCCAGCATTTT. It translates to CASSLAQGANQPQHF.

This clonotype has ten or more counts. This chain links TRBV29-1 with TRBJ1-3; TRBD1 is a possible D gene (5 bases). Germline CDR1 SQVTM, CDR2 ANQGSEA. V lost 0 bases, J lost 0 bases, and 12 bases lay in between. This CDR3 has 16 residues. In DNA form, the CDR3 reads TGCAGCGTTGAAGATAATTGGGGGATCTCTGGAAACACCATATATTTT. This encodes CSVEDNWGISGNTIYF.

This clonotype was counted ten times or more. The V call is TRBV20-1, the J call TRBJ2-7; D is perhaps TRBD1 or TRBD2 (5 bases each). Trimming shortened V by 2 bases and J by 0 bases, and 17 bases separated the two germline ends. The CDR3 is 16 residues long. Germline V CDR1 and CDR2: DFQATT, SNEGSKA (reference sequence). The CDR3 DNA is TGCAGTGCTAGACCACCTTTTGGGGACCACTCCTACGAGCAGTACTTC. Residues: CSARPPFGDHSYEQYF.

This clonotype came up many times. The chain combines TRBV20-1 with TRBJ2-7, with 7 bases lining up with TRBD2. This CDR3 has 14 residues. Germline V gene data show CDR1 as DFQATT and CDR2 as SNEGSKA (reference sequence). Germline trimming cut 4 bases from V and 0 bases from J; bases unmatched to any gene: 6. The CDR3 region is CSATPSGSSYEQYF. The CDR3 DNA follows: TGCAGTGCTACCCCTAGCGGCAGCTCCTACGAGCAGTACTTC.

This clonotype occurred many times. At one boundary the junction diverges from the germline segment, which might be a read error. This chain's CDR3 is CASSLAGGEQFF. In DNA, the CDR3 is TGTGCCAGCAGCCTAGCGGGAGGGGAGCAGTTCTTC. The chain is built from TRBV7-9 and TRBJ2-1; 12 bases agree with TRBD2. The germline gives CDR1 SEHNR, CDR2 FQNEAQ (reference sequence). The CDR3 is 12 amino acids.

This clonotype was seen many times. As DNA, the CDR3 is TGTGCCAGCAGTTTTTATGGGGGGCCCACTGAAGCTTTCTTT. Translation gives CASSFYGGPTEAFF. The J gene is TRBJ1-1, the V gene TRBV12-3 or TRBV12-4; D perhaps matches TRBD1 (6 bases). The V and J ends lost 3 bases and 4 bases respectively, with 12 bases between them. The CDR3 totals 14 residues.

This clonotype was found many times. The rearrangement uses TRBV2 and TRBJ2-7; 9 bases agree with TRBD2. CDR3 length equals 12 residues. Germline CDR1 and CDR2: SNHLY and FYNNEI. The ends lost 10 bases at V and 6 bases at J; junction bases unmatched: 7. The CDR3 sequence: CANLAGVGEQYF. The CDR3 DNA sequence: TGTGCCAACTTAGCGGGAGTGGGCGAGCAGTACTTC.

This clonotype was counted at least ten times. The rearrangement links TRBV29-1 to TRBJ2-7; 8 positions agree with TRBD1. Per germline, CDR1 SQVTM and CDR2 ANQGSEA. V lost 5 bases and J lost 6; bases outside the gene matches: 15. The CDR3 is 15 amino acids. The CDR3 DNA follows: TGCAGCGTTTTCTTAGCGGACAGGGAGTTGGTCGAGCAGTACTTC. The encoded protein is CSVFLADRELVEQYF.

A note on this clonotype: Relative to the germline gene, one junction end is altered; a read error may explain this. The rearrangement uses TRBV5-1 and TRBJ2-1; TRBD1 might be the D (5 bases). Germline CDR1 reads SGHRS; CDR2 reads YFSETQ. This CDR3 region has 16 residues. The CDR3 sequence: CASSLDTPPLYNKQFF. CDR3 in DNA: TGCGCCAGCAGCCTGGACACTCCGCCGTTGTACAATAAGCAGTTCTTC.